Below, 30 T cell receptor beta chains from the same sample are listed, as sequenced in a study of CD8+ T cells in alopecia areata. Documented treatment: oral pan-JAK inhibitor, 5-10 mg twice daily. TCR sequencing used cDNA made by reverse transcription of extracted RNA. Sequencing used immunoSEQ multiplex PCR; TCRdb keeps in-frame clones, though not all of them. The sample carries over 250,000 clones, about 62% recorded once. This specimen consisted of CD4+ T cells sorted from blood, obtained at roughly week 52, from a patient treated with tofacitinib. These receptors were collected from a human donor with alopecia areata.

This chain links TRBV27 with TRBJ2-3; D may be TRBD1 (7 bases). The CDR3 covers 13 residues. Germline assignment: CDR1 MNHEY and CDR2 SMNVEV (reference sequence). V was pared by 1 base and J by 10 bases, with 12 bases between. The CDR3 protein is CASSLWRDSPQYF. CDR3 in DNA: TGTGCCAGCAGTTTATGGCGGGACAGCCCGCAGTATTTT.

V gene TRBV7-9 combines with J gene TRBJ2-3; D might be TRBD2 (7 bases). V was shortened by 5 bases and J by 2 bases, with 20 bases between the two germline ends. This CDR3 is 17 amino acids long. Germline loops: CDR1 SEHNR, CDR2 FQNEAQ (reference sequence). CDR3 protein: CASSLDAAGAHTDTQYF. CDR3 in DNA: TGTGCCAGCAGCCTAGACGCGGCGGGGGCCCACACAGATACGCAGTATTTT.

In this sample, this clone turned up a few times. The chain recombines TRBV5-1 with TRBJ2-3, with TRBD2 matching 9 bases. Germline CDR1 is SGHRS and CDR2 is YFSETQ. After removal of 1 base from V and 2 bases from J, the junction contained 8 bases not matched to a gene. The CDR3 sequence is 17 residues long. Here the CDR3 reads CASSLPAASGDTDTQYF. The DNA for the CDR3 is TGCGCCAGCAGCTTGCCGGCCGCTAGCGGGGACACAGATACGCAGTATTTT.

J is TRBJ2-3 and V is TRBV14, with 12 bases identical to TRBD2. The length of the CDR3 is 15 residues. From germline, CDR1 is SGHDN and CDR2 FVKESK. With V trimmed by 4 bases and J by 4 bases, 3 bases remained unmatched. This chain's CDR3 is CASSRLAGDADTQYF. The CDR3 DNA is TGTGCCAGCAGCCGACTAGCGGGGGATGCAGATACGCAGTATTTT.

J is TRBJ2-1 and V is TRBV11-2; D possibly corresponds to TRBD1 (5 bases). The CDR3 contains 15 residues. In germline, CDR1 is SGHAT, CDR2 FQNNGV. Trimming stripped 5 bases from V and 7 bases from J, with 18 bases between. In DNA, the CDR3 is TGTGCCAGCAGCCGGACCACGACAGCTTATAATGAGCAGTTCTTC. Its protein product is CASSRTTTAYNEQFF. Drawing the rest from reference TRBV11-2 and TRBJ2-1, the complete variable domain is EAGVAQSPRYKIIEKRQSVAFWCNPISGHATLYWYQQILGQGPKLLIQFQNNGVVDDSQLPKDRFSAERLKGVDSTLKIQPAKLEDSAVYLCASSRTTTAYNEQFFGPGTRLTVL.

The chain recombines TRBV14 with TRBJ2-7, with 9 bases fitting TRBD2. Germline CDR1 reads SGHDN; CDR2 reads FVKESK. The length of the CDR3 is 14 residues. Trimming at V came to 4 bases and at J to 7 bases, leaving 8 bases not matched to a gene. CDR3 sequence: CASSPSAGGGEQYF. The CDR3 nucleotides read TGTGCCAGCAGCCCCTCAGCGGGGGGAGGGGAGCAGTACTTC. Looking up the rest from reference TRBV14 and TRBJ2-7 gives the full variable domain: EAGVTQFPSHSVIEKGQTVTLRCDPISGHDNLYWYRRVMGKEIKFLLHFVKESKQDESGMPNNRFLAERTGGTYSTLKVQPAELEDSGVYFCASSPSAGGGEQYFGPGTRLTVT.

The chain recombines TRBV7-2 with TRBJ2-6, with D hard to call. V was clipped by 1 base and J by 0 bases, with 10 bases between them. Germline V gene lookup returns CDR1 SGHTA and CDR2 FQGNSA. This CDR3 has 17 amino acids. The CDR3 DNA reads as TGTGCCAGCAGCTTAGGCACGGCGAGCTCTGGGGCCAACGTCCTGACTTTC. Amino acid sequence: CASSLGTASSGANVLTF.

This clone was seen only a few times. This chain uses TRBV6-5 with TRBJ1-1; 8 nucleotides agree with TRBD1. This CDR3 contains 15 residues. Germline trimming cut 4 bases from V and 1 base from J; bases unmatched to any gene: 5. Germline CDR1 reads MNHEY; CDR2 reads SVGAGI. The CDR3 sequence: CASSFSGTGNTEAFF. CDR3 DNA: TGTGCCAGCAGTTTTAGCGGGACAGGGAACACTGAAGCTTTCTTT.

A word on this clone: The sample holds other DNA sequences that translate to the same CDR3. The chain has TRBV30 and TRBJ2-5; tentatively, D is TRBD1 or TRBD2 (5 bases each). Trimming left V 5 bases short and J 5 bases short, with 9 bases between. The CDR3 spans 11 residues. Per the germline V gene, CDR1 is GTSNPN and CDR2 is SVGIG (reference sequence). The CDR3 DNA reads TGTGCCTGGTCCGGGGCCGAGACCCAGTACTTC. This gives the protein CAWSGAETQYF. The whole variable domain, filled in from reference TRBV30 and TRBJ2-5, reads SQTIHQWPATLVQPVGSPLSLECTVEGTSNPNLYWYRQAAGRGLQLLFYSVGIGQISSEVPQNLSASRPQDRQFILSSKKLLLSDSGFYLCAWSGAETQYFGPGTRLLVL.

This clone was recorded a few times. This rearrangement joins TRBV5-4 to TRBJ2-1, with 7 bases lining up with TRBD2. CDR3 length: 14 residues. V lost 6 bases, J lost 7 bases, and 10 bases stayed unmatched. CDR1 is SGHNT and CDR2 is YYREEE in the germline V gene (reference sequence). This chain's CDR3 is CASTSGGLVNEQFF. The CDR3 bases are TGTGCCAGCACCTCAGGAGGACTAGTTAATGAGCAGTTCTTC.

The chain combines TRBV6-6 with TRBJ2-5; 7 nucleotides align to TRBD1. The CDR3 spans 14 residues. Germline trimming cut 6 bases from V and 4 bases from J; bases unmatched to any gene: 8. Per germline, CDR1 MNHNY and CDR2 SVGAGI (reference sequence). CDR3 region: CASREDRVLETQYF. CDR3 nucleotides: TGTGCCAGCAGGGAAGACAGGGTTTTAGAGACCCAGTACTTC.

There are a few counts of this clone. Mismatch with germline at one junction end may stem from a read error. DNA of the CDR3: TGTGCCAGCAGTTTGACAGCCACTTGGGCAGAAACGCAGTATTTT. Protein product: CASSLTATWAETQYF. The chain combines TRBV27 with TRBJ2-3; D may be TRBD1 (5 bases). The CDR3 totals 15 residues. CDR1 is MNHEY and CDR2 is SMNVEV in the germline V gene (reference sequence).

V usage is TRBV20-1 and J usage is TRBJ1-4; a weak D match, TRBD1 (5 bases). V lost 7 bases and J 5 bases, leaving 8 bases between the germline ends. The length of the CDR3 is 11 residues. Looked up from germline, CDR1 is DFQATT and CDR2 is SNEGSKA (reference sequence). The CDR3: CSGAGNEKLFF. The CDR3 coding sequence is TGCAGTGGGGCAGGGAATGAAAAACTGTTTTTT.

The chain combines TRBV9 with TRBJ1-3; D remains ambiguous. CDR1 SGDLS and CDR2 YYNGEE come from the germline V gene. The CDR3 consists of 14 residues. V shed 0 bases and J shed 4 bases, with 8 bases lying between them. CDR3 bases: TGTGCCAGCAGCGTAGGGCTTTCGGGAAACACCATATATTTT. Amino acids: CASSVGLSGNTIYF.

The genes are TRBV5-4 and TRBJ1-6, with 7 nucleotides matching TRBD1. The CDR3 is 15 residues long. Germline-derived CDR1 and CDR2 are SGHNT and YYREEE (reference sequence). Unmatched junction bases numbered 10, after V lost 4 bases and J lost 9 bases. The DNA for the CDR3 is TGTGCCAGCAGCACACAGACAGGGTCGGGTTCACCCCTCCACTTT. It encodes CASSTQTGSGSPLHF.

V gene TRBV7-2 combines with J gene TRBJ1-3; D is ambiguous. The ends were cut back, 2 bases at V and 2 bases at J, with 7 bases in the middle. Germline CDR1 is SGHTA and CDR2 is FQGNSA. The CDR3 is made up of 14 amino acids. The CDR3 coding sequence is TGTGCCAGCAGCTTACGGTCCACTGGAAACACCATATATTTT. Residues: CASSLRSTGNTIYF.

The rearrangement joins TRBV29-1 to TRBJ2-1; D ambiguous. The CDR3 sequence is 12 residues long. Trimming removed 4 bases from V and 4 bases from J, with 8 bases in between. The V gene's germline CDR1 is SQVTM and CDR2 ANQGSEA. CDR3 DNA: TGCAGCGTTGGGGTGGAGTACAATGAGCAGTTCTTC. Translated, it gives CSVGVEYNEQFF.

This clone was observed a few times. The chain is built from TRBV11-2 and TRBJ1-2, with 7 positions matching TRBD1. This CDR3 is 13 amino acids long. Losses at the gene ends were 5 bases for V and 2 bases for J; bases not matched to a gene: 2. CDR1 and CDR2 from the germline V gene are SGHAT and FQNNGV. The CDR3 DNA sequence: TGTGCCAGCAGCAACAGGGGAAACTATGGCTACACCTTC. Residues: CASSNRGNYGYTF.

This rearrangement joins TRBV15 to TRBJ2-7; TRBD1 matches 7 bases. CDR1 is LNHNV and CDR2 is YYDKDF in the germline V gene (reference sequence). The CDR3 extends over 16 amino acids. The junction had 8 bases not matched to a gene; V was cut back by 3 bases and J by 0 bases. CDR3 region: CATSRTYRDSSYEQYF. For the CDR3, the DNA is TGTGCCACCAGCAGGACTTACCGGGACAGCTCCTACGAGCAGTACTTC.

The chain uses TRBV5-1 and TRBJ2-3, with TRBD2 matching over 8 bases. After removal of 2 bases from V and 3 bases from J, the junction contained 8 bases not matched to a gene. CDR3 length: 16 residues. Looked up from germline, CDR1 is SGHRS and CDR2 is YFSETQ. CDR3 sequence: CASSFLAGEGTDTQYF. CDR3 DNA sequence: TGCGCCAGCAGCTTCCTAGCGGGCGAGGGGACAGATACGCAGTATTTT.

The V gene is TRBV19, the J gene TRBJ1-5; 8 positions agree with TRBD1. Germline V gene sequence: CDR1 LNHDA, CDR2 SQIVND (reference sequence). Losses at the gene ends were 8 bases for V and 3 bases for J; bases not matched to a gene: 6. The CDR3 sequence is 14 residues long. The CDR3 coding sequence is TGTGCCAGTCGGGGACAGGCCTTCAATCAGCCCCAGCATTTT. Translated, it gives CASRGQAFNQPQHF. Full variable domain (missing parts from reference TRBV19 and TRBJ1-5): DGGITQSPKYLFRKEGQNVTLSCEQNLNHDAMYWYRQDPGQGLRLIYYSQIVNDFQKGDIAEGYSVSREKKESFPLTVTSAQKNPTAFYLCASRGQAFNQPQHFGDGTRLSIL.

This clone was seen only a few times. The chain carries TRBV7-2 and TRBJ2-3; the D call may be TRBD1 or TRBD2 (5 bases each). Germline CDR1 SGHTA, CDR2 FQGNSA. Trimming stripped 5 bases from V and 1 base from J, with 13 bases between. The CDR3 totals 15 residues. The CDR3 loop is CASSQNPGRTDTQYF. The CDR3 DNA reads TGTGCCAGCAGCCAAAACCCGGGGCGCACAGATACGCAGTATTTT.

The J gene is TRBJ1-6, the V gene TRBV10-2; D remains unclear. The CDR3 extends over 12 amino acids. Germline V lookup: CDR1 WSHSY, CDR2 SAAADI. The V and J ends lost 6 bases and 8 bases respectively, with 8 bases between them. The CDR3 DNA reads TGCGCCAGCAGAACAGAGTATTCACCCCTCCACTTT. It is translated as CASRTEYSPLHF.

The chain has TRBV30 and TRBJ1-2; TRBD1 agrees at 8 bases. Looked up from germline, CDR1 is GTSNPN and CDR2 is SVGIG (reference sequence). The CDR3 runs to 13 residues. J was trimmed by 2 bases and V by 3 bases; bases with no gene match: 2. The CDR3 is CAWRTGANYGYTF. CDR3 coding DNA: TGTGCCTGGAGGACAGGGGCAAACTATGGCTACACCTTC.

This chain links TRBV25-1 with TRBJ2-1; 10 nucleotides line up with TRBD2. Germline values: CDR1 MGHDK, CDR2 SYGVNS. The ends lost 4 bases at V and 6 bases at J; junction bases unmatched: 3. This CDR3 contains 14 residues. The CDR3 here is CASSAAGGFNEQFF. CDR3 DNA sequence: TGTGCCAGCAGTGCAGCGGGGGGGTTCAATGAGCAGTTCTTC.

The chain recombines TRBV27 with TRBJ2-1; 8 nucleotides agree with TRBD2. The junction had 5 bases not matched to a gene; V was cut back by 3 bases and J by 7 bases. Germline loops: CDR1 MNHEY, CDR2 SMNVEV (reference sequence). The CDR3 covers 14 residues. The CDR3 protein is CASSFAGTRNEQFF. The DNA for the CDR3 is TGTGCCAGCAGTTTTGCCGGGACTAGGAATGAGCAGTTCTTC.

The chain links TRBV11-2 to TRBJ2-1; D ambiguous. Trimming took 2 bases from V and 4 from J, leaving 6 bases between them. CDR3 length: 13 amino acids. CDR1 is SGHAT and CDR2 is FQNNGV in the germline V gene. CDR3 sequence: CASSLSIYNEQFF. The CDR3 DNA reads TGTGCCAGCAGCTTAAGTATTTACAATGAGCAGTTCTTC.

J is TRBJ1-1 and V is TRBV2; D is ambiguous. Germline assignment: CDR1 SNHLY and CDR2 FYNNEI. The CDR3 length is 13 residues. V gave up 7 bases and J gave up 0 bases, with 9 bases separating them. CDR3 DNA: TGTGCCAGCAAAGGGTCTATGAACACTGAAGCTTTCTTT. Translation: CASKGSMNTEAFF. The whole variable domain, filled in from reference TRBV2 and TRBJ1-1, reads EPEVTQTPSHQVTQMGQEVILRCVPISNHLYFYWYRQILGQKVEFLVSFYNNEISEKSEIFDDQFSVERPDGSNFTLKIRSTKLEDSAMYFCASKGSMNTEAFFGQGTRLTVV.

The V gene is TRBV7-6, the J gene TRBJ1-5; 9 bases are shared with TRBD1. Germline V CDR1 and CDR2: SGHVS, FNYEAQ. The CDR3 is 15 residues long. With 5 bases clipped from V and 2 bases from J, the junction kept 4 bases outside the gene matches. The CDR3 nucleotides read TGTGCCAGCAGCCCATGGACAGGGGGCAATCAGCCCCAGCATTTT. The encoded protein is CASSPWTGGNQPQHF.

V usage is TRBV5-1 and J usage is TRBJ2-2; D unresolved. V was cut by 0 bases and J by 6 bases, with 6 bases left in between. The CDR3 consists of 13 residues. The germline V gene has CDR1 SGHRS and CDR2 YFSETQ. CDR3 coding DNA: TGCGCCAGCAGCTTGGAATCGTCCGGGGAGCTGTTTTTT. It encodes CASSLESSGELFF.